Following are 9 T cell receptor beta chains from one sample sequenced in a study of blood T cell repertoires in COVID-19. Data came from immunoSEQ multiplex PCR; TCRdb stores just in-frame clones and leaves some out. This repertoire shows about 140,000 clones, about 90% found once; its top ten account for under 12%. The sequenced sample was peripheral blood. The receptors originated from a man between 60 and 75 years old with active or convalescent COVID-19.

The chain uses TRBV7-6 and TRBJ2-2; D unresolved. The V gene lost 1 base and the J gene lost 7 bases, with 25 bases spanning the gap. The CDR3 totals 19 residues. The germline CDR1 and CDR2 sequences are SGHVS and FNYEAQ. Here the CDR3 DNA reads TGTGCCAGCAGCTTAGTCAGCGTCGTTTCGACTCAAAGGAGCGGGGAGCTGTTTTTT. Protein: CASSLVSVVSTQRSGELFF.

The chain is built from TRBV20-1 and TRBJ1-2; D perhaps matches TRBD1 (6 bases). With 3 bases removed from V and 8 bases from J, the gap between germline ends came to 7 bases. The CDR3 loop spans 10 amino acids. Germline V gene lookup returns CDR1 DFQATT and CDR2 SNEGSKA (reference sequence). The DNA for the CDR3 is TGCAGTGCTAGCGGACAGGGCTACACCTTC. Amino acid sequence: CSASGQGYTF.

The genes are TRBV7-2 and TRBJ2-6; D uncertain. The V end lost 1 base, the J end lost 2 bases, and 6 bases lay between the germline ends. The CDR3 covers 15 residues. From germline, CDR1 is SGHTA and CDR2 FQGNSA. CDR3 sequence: CASSLDLAGANVLTF. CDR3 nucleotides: TGTGCCAGCAGCTTAGATCTTGCTGGGGCCAACGTCCTGACTTTC.

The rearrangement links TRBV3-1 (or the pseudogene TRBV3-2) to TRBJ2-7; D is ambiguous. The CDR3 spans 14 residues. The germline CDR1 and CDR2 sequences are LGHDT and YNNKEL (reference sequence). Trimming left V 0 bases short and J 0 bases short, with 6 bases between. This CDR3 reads CASSQDRFSYEQYF. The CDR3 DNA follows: TGTGCCAGCAGCCAAGATCGGTTCTCCTACGAGCAGTACTTC.

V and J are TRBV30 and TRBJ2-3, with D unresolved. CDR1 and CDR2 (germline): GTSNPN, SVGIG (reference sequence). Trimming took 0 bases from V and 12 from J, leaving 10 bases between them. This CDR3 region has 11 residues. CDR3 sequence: CAWSVQAIQYF. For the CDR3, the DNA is TGTGCCTGGAGTGTTCAAGCAATTCAGTATTTT.

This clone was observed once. The CDR3 spells CATGPGPPWGGTYEQYF. CDR3 DNA: TGTGCCACGGGACCTGGACCGCCTTGGGGGGGAACCTACGAGCAGTACTTC. The chain links TRBV10-3 to TRBJ2-7; 7 nucleotides match TRBD2. The ends lost 10 bases at V and 2 bases at J; junction bases unmatched: 20. This CDR3 region has 17 residues. The germline V gene has CDR1 ENHRY and CDR2 SYGVKD.

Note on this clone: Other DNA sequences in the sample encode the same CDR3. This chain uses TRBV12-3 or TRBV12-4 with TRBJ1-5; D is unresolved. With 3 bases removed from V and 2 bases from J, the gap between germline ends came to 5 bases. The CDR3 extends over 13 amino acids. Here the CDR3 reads CASSLAGNQPQHF. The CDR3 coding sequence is TGTGCCAGCAGTTTGGCGGGCAATCAGCCCCAGCATTTT.

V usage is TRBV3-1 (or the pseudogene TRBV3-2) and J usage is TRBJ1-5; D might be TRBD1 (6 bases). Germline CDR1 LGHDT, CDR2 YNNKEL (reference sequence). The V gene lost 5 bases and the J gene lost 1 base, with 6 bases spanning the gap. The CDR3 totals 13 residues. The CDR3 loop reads CASSGQSNQPQHF. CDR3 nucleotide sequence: TGTGCCAGCAGCGGACAGAGCAATCAGCCCCAGCATTTT.

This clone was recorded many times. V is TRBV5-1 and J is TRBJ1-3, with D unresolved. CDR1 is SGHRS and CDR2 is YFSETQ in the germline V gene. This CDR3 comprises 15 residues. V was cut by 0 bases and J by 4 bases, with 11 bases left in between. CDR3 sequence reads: CASSLVGVPGNTIYF. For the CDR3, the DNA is TGCGCCAGCAGCTTGGTCGGTGTTCCCGGAAACACCATATATTTT.